This TCR beta chain appears in the sequencing data of a study of shared clonotypes between healthy human individuals. For the study at large: Participating donors consisted of two women and a few men aged 18 to 49. Three plates each covered CD4 naive and memory; CD8 naive two, CD8 memory one.

There are a few counts of this clone. Trimming pared 7 bases from V and 0 bases from J, leaving 7 bases between. CDR1 ENHRY and CDR2 SYGVKD come from the germline V gene. CDR3 size: 14 residues. Profiled with immunoSEQ multiplex PCR; TCRdb holds only in-frame clones, not every one. The repertoire has some 200,000 clones, 66% of them found once; the top ten carry about 10%. This chain connects TRBV10-3 to TRBJ2-6; D is uncertain. The sequenced material came from memory CD4+ T cells sorted from blood. Subset indicated: CD45RA-negative fraction. The receptor comes from a man aged 30 to 45 in good health. CDR3 in DNA: TGTGCCATCAACCGCGACTCTGGGGCCAACGTCCTGACTTTC. This translates into CAINRDSGANVLTF.